This T cell receptor beta chain was obtained from a study of CD8+CD57+ T cells in acquired aplastic anemia. Background on the study: The DNA of sorted CD4+ and CD8+ cells averaged around 3 ug. Findings of the study overall: About 30 shared CD8+ CDR3s appeared highly expressed within patients' immunodominant clones.

Patients selected for sequencing had displayed CD8+CD57+ cell expansion by flow cytometry. Severe acquired aplastic anemia was diagnosed in all patients. As for this clonotype: Its target is unknown.

TCR beta VDJ and CDR3 profiles were obtained from a genomic DNA template. MiXCR, run by TCRdb on the reads, gives a single entry per CDR3 protein. Counted here are 180,000 or so distinct CDR3 sequences, roughly 48% occurring once; the ten biggest clones make up roughly 1.2%. Between the trimmed V and J ends, which lost 5 bases and 0 bases, there was a span of 10 bases. Germline CDR1 is SGHTA and CDR2 is FQGNSA. CDR3 length equals 14 residues. This receptor was identified in a human donor with aplastic anemia. The rearrangement uses TRBV7-2 and TRBJ1-2, with D maybe TRBD1 (6 bases). Sequencing was carried out using sorted CD4+, CD8+, or CD8+CD57+ T cells (not recorded which) from PBMCs. The CDR3 loop is CASSDRSANYGYTF. The CDR3 DNA reads TGTGCCAGCAGCGACAGGTCCGCTAACTATGGCTACACCTTC. Together with reference TRBV7-2 and TRBJ1-2, the CDR3 gives the full variable domain: GAGVSQSPSNKVTEKGKDVELRCDPISGHTALYWYRQSLGQGLEFLIYFQGNSAPDKSGLPSDRFSAERTGGSVSTLTIQRTQQEDSAVYLCASSDRSANYGYTFGSGTRLTVV.